The entry below describes one TCR beta chain. The antigen is unknown. This sequence may be a read error, since a much larger clone differs from it by one base. The study profiled TCR beta VDJ and CDR3 using genomic DNA as template. One entry per CDR3 protein, called by TCRdb with MiXCR from the reads. The sample yields 150,000 to 200,000 distinct CDR3 sequences, approximately 48% seen once. These data belong to a study of CD8+CD57+ T cells in acquired aplastic anemia. Study information: The average for DNA from sorted CD4+ and CD8+ cells was 3 to 3.5 ug. General study results and limits: CD8+ Simpson's diversity did not differ significantly between patients and controls.

CDR3 length equals 16 residues. Looked up from germline, CDR1 is SGHRS and CDR2 is YFSETQ. For sequencing, patients were chosen who had shown expansion of CD8+CD57+ cells by flow cytometry. Severe acquired aplastic anemia was the diagnosis recorded for all patients. Untreated patients provided the blood samples, with no therapy given before sampling. Sequenced material: sorted CD4+, CD8+, or CD8+CD57+ T cells (not recorded which) from PBMCs. This sequence joins TRBV5-1 and TRBJ2-5; 7 bases are shared with TRBD2. This sequence originates from a human donor with aplastic anemia. The CDR3 sequence: CASSLGASGHQETQSF. The CDR3 bases are TGCGCCAGCAGCTTGGGGGCTAGCGGTCACCAAGAGACCCAGTCCTTC.